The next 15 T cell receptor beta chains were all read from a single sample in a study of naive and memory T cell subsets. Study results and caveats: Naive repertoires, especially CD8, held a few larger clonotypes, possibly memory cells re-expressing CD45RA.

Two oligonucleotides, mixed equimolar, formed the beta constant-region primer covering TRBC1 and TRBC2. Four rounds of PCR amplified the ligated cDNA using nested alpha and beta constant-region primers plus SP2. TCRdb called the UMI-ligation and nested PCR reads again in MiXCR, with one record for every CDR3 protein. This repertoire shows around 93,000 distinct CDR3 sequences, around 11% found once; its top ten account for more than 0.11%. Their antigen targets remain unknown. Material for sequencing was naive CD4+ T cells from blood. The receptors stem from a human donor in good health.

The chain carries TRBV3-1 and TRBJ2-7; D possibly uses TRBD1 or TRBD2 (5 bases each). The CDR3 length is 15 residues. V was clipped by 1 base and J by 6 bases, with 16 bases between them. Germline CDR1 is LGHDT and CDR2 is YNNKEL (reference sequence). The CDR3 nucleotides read TGTGCCAGCAGCCAAGGAGGGCGACAGTTCTCCGAGCAGTACTTC. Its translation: CASSQGGRQFSEQYF.

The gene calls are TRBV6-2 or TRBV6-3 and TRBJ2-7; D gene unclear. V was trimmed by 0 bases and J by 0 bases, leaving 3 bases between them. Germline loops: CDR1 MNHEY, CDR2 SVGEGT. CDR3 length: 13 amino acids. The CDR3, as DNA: TGTGCCAGCAGTTACTCCGACTCCTACGAGCAGTACTTC. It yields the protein CASSYSDSYEQYF.

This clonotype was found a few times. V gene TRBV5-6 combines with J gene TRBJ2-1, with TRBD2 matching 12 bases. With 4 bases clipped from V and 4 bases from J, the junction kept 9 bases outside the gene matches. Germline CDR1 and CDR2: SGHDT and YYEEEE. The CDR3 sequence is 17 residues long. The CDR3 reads CASSAGLAGNLYNEQFF. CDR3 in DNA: TGTGCCAGCAGCGCCGGACTAGCGGGGAATCTTTACAATGAGCAGTTCTTC.

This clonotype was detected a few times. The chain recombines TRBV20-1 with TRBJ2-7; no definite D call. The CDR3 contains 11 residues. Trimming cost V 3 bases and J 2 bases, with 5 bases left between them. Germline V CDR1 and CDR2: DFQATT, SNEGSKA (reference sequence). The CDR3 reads CSASYTYEQYF. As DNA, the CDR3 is TGCAGTGCTAGTTACACCTACGAGCAGTACTTC.

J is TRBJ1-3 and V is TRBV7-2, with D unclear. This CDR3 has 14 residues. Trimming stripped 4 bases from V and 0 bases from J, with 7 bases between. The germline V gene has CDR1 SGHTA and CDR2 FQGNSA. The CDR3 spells CASSWDHSGNTIYF. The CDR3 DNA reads TGTGCCAGCAGCTGGGATCACTCTGGAAACACCATATATTTT.

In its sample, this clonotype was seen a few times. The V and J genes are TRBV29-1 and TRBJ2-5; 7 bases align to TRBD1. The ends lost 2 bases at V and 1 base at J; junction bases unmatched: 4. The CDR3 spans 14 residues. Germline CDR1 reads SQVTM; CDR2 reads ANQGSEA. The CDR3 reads CSVERGQCQETQYF. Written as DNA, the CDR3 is TGCAGCGTTGAACGGGGACAGTGCCAAGAGACCCAGTACTTC.

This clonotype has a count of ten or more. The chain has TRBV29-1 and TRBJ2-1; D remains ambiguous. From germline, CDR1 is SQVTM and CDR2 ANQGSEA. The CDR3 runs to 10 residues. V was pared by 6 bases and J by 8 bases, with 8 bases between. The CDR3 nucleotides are TGCAGCGTCGGAACAGATGAGCAGTTCTTC. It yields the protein CSVGTDEQFF.

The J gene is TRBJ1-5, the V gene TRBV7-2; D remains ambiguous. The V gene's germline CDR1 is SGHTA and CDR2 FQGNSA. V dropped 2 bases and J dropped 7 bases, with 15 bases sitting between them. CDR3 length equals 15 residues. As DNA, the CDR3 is TGTGCCAGCAGCTTAAGTGCACGGGGAGGACAGCCCCAGCATTTT. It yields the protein CASSLSARGGQPQHF.

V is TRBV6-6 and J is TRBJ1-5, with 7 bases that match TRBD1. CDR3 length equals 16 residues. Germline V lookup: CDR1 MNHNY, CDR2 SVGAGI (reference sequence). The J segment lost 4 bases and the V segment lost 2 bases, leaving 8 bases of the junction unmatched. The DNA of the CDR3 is TGTGCCAGCAGTTACGCCGGGACAGAGTTAAATCAGCCCCAGCATTTT. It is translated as CASSYAGTELNQPQHF.

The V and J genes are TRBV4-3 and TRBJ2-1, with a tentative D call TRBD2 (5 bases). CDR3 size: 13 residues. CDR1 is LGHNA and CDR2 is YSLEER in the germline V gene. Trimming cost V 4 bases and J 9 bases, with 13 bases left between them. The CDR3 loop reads CASSPGRGLEQFF. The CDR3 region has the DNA TGCGCCAGCAGCCCTGGGAGAGGACTTGAGCAGTTCTTC.

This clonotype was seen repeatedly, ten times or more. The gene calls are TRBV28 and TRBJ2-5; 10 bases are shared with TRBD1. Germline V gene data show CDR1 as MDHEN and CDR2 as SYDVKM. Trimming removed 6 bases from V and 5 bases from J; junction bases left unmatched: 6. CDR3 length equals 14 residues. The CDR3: CASRRGQGWETQYF. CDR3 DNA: TGTGCCAGCAGACGGGGACAGGGGTGGGAGACCCAGTACTTC.

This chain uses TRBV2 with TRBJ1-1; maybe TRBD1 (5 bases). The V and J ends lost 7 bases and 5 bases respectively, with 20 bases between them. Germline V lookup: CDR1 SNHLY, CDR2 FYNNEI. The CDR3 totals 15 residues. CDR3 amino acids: CASTFDGRVRTEAFF. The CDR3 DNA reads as TGTGCCAGCACCTTTGACGGCAGGGTTCGTACTGAAGCTTTCTTT.

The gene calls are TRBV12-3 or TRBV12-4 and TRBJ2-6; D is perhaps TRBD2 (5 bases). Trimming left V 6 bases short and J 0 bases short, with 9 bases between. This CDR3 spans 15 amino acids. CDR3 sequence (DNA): TGTGCCAGCAGGGACTGGAGCTCTGGGGCCAACGTCCTGACTTTC. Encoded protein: CASRDWSSGANVLTF.

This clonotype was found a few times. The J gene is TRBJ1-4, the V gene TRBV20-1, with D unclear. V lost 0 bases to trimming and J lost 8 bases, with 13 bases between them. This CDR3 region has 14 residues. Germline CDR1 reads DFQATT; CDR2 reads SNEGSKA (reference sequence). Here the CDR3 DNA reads TGCAGTGCTAGAGAGCGGAACCCCAAGGAAAAACTGTTTTTT. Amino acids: CSARERNPKEKLFF.

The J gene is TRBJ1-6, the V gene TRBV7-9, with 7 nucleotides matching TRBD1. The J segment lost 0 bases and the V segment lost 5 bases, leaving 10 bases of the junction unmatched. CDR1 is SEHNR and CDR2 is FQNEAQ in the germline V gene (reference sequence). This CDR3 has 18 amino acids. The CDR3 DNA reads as TGTGCCAGCAGCCTCCTCACCCACAGGGGCTCCTATAATTCACCCCTCCACTTT. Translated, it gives CASSLLTHRGSYNSPLHF.